Shown below are 8 T cell receptor beta chains from a single sample sequenced in a study of T cell responses to AZD1222 COVID-19 vaccine. Assay used: immunoSEQ multiplex PCR; TCRdb lists only in-frame clones, some missing. The table has around 140,000 clones, almost 95% seen once; the top ten hold 3.5% to 4.5%. Material: peripheral blood, obtained 28 days after the second AZD1222 dose. The receptors originated from an adult who received the AZD1222 COVID-19 vaccine.

The chain combines TRBV5-6 with TRBJ1-4, with unresolved D. There are 12 residues in the CDR3. Germline V gene sequence: CDR1 SGHDT, CDR2 YYEEEE. With 0 bases removed from V and 8 bases from J, the gap between germline ends came to 5 bases. The CDR3 here is CASSLVGEKLFF. DNA for the CDR3: TGTGCCAGCAGCTTGGTGGGAGAAAAACTGTTTTTT.

V gene TRBV29-1 combines with J gene TRBJ2-5; possible D gene TRBD2, 5 bases. The CDR3 runs 12 residues. Germline V gives CDR1 SQVTM, CDR2 ANQGSEA. Trimming left V 5 bases short and J 0 bases short, with 7 bases between. CDR3 bases: TGCAGCGTTAGGGAGTACCAAGAGACCCAGTACTTC. It is translated as CSVREYQETQYF.

The rearrangement uses TRBV4-2 and TRBJ1-2, with 8 bases that match TRBD1. The junction had 9 bases not matched to a gene; V was cut back by 4 bases and J by 5 bases. Per the germline V gene, CDR1 is LGHNA and CDR2 is YNFKEQ. The CDR3 contains 15 residues. For the CDR3, the DNA is TGTGCCAGCAGCCCCACATCCGGGACAGGATATGGCTACACCTTC. Its protein product is CASSPTSGTGYGYTF.

This clone occurred once. This sequence joins TRBV27 and TRBJ2-1; D gene uncertain. The germline V and J ends were trimmed by 0 bases and 8 bases, with 11 bases remaining between them. The CDR3 runs to 14 residues. Germline CDR1 MNHEY, CDR2 SMNVEV (reference sequence). CDR3 loop: CASSLSARNYEQFF. Written as DNA, the CDR3 is TGTGCCAGCAGTTTATCGGCTAGAAACTATGAGCAGTTCTTC.

This clone occurred a few times. The J gene is TRBJ1-2, the V gene TRBV4-2; D is undetermined. This CDR3 has 15 residues. CDR1 and CDR2 (germline): LGHNA, YNFKEQ. V was cut by 0 bases and J by 8 bases, with 16 bases left in between. As DNA, the CDR3 is TGTGCCAGCAGCCAAGACCTGGACGCCTTCGGGGGCTACACCTTC. The encoded protein is CASSQDLDAFGGYTF.

The rearrangement links TRBV29-1 to TRBJ1-2, with 7 bases identical to TRBD1. Germline CDR1 is SQVTM and CDR2 is ANQGSEA. The CDR3 sequence is 13 residues long. The J segment lost 8 bases and the V segment lost 8 bases, leaving 14 bases of the junction unmatched. DNA of the CDR3: TGCAGCACTCTTTACCGGGACAGCGACGGCTACACCTTC. This translates into CSTLYRDSDGYTF.

The rearrangement uses TRBV21-1 and TRBJ1-2. TRBV21-1 is marked as a pseudogene. The CDR3 runs 14 residues. The CDR3: CASSYLEPYYGYTF. The CDR3 DNA reads as TGTGCCAGCAGCTACTTAGAGCCGTACTATGGCTACACCTTC.

This chain uses TRBV5-1 with TRBJ2-7; TRBD2 is a possible D gene (5 bases). CDR1 is SGHRS, CDR2 YFSETQ, per germline. V was pared by 2 bases and J by 2 bases, with 11 bases between. The CDR3 extends over 14 amino acids. The CDR3 sequence is CASSFGPSPYEQYF. The DNA of the CDR3 is TGCGCCAGCAGCTTCGGGCCTAGCCCCTACGAGCAGTACTTC.